This entry concerns a single TCR beta chain. The count of this clone is one. No cognate antigen has been identified for it. No base quality values were provided; no much bigger clone lies one nucleotide off. Reading the germline V gene gives CDR1 SGHRS and CDR2 YFSETQ. V has 5 bases trimmed and J has 3 bases trimmed; junction bases matching no gene number 16. Spanning cysteine to phenylalanine, the CDR3 consists of 18 amino acids. Only the CDR3 region is kept as DNA, spanning 54 bases read in frame from base 1. This sample is part of a study of T cell changes during pregnancy in multiple sclerosis (dated by TCRdb to the late 2010s). With regard to the full study: The study looked at changes in the T cell repertoire across pregnancy in women with multiple sclerosis.

The method behind the library was the immunoSEQ multiplex PCR assay. TCRdb mirrors the immuneACCESS table, restricted to in-frame sequences. Some clones are absent from its copies; in checked studies, under half trace to an unresolved V gene, and the reason for the others is unknown. This sample has over 90,000 clones in its table, and 92% of those were observed once. Jointly, the top ten make up 0.9% to 0.95% of the sample. This material consisted of peripheral blood, taken after pregnancy. This receptor was taken from a female donor with multiple sclerosis, enrolled in a pregnancy study. The rearranged segments are TRBV5-1 and TRBJ1-1, and TRBD1 matches 10 of the central bases. In nucleotide form, the sequence is TGCGCCAGCAGACATGTGACAGGGGGCCAGGGCCCCCACACTGAAGCTTTCTTT. Its protein product is CASRHVTGGQGPHTEAFF.